Listed below are T cell receptor beta chains from one sample, sequenced in a study of CD8+CD57+ T cells in acquired aplastic anemia. MiXCR, applied by TCRdb to the reads, yields one record per CDR3 protein. The top ten hold approximately 9.4% of the sample, which has roughly 190,000 distinct CDR3 sequences, approximately 48% seen once. Sequencing was carried out using sorted CD4+, CD8+, or CD8+CD57+ T cells (not recorded which) from PBMCs. Every receptor here comes from a human donor with aplastic anemia. Both conserved end residues are part of each CDR3. A D gene is named only where the DNA matches it firmly. Clone size, where shown, is once, few, many, or a class for clones that have expanded.

cdr3_nt: TGTGCCATCAGTAGACAGGGGAACTCTGGGGCCAACGTCCTGACTTTC; cdr3_aa: CAISRQGNSGANVLTF; v_call: TRBV10-3; d_call: TRBD1; clone_size: NA; j_call: TRBJ2-6
cdr3_nt: TGTGCCATCAGTGACCGCGACAGGGGGCAGGAAAAACTGTTTTTT; cdr3_aa: CAISDRDRGQEKLFF; v_call: TRBV10-3; d_call: TRBD1; clone_size: NA; j_call: TRBJ1-4
cdr3_nt: TGCAGTGCTAGAGGACCGGGACTAGCGGGAGGGGGAACTGAAGCTTTCTTT; cdr3_aa: CSARGPGLAGGGTEAFF; v_call: TRBV20-1; d_call: NA; clone_size: NA; j_call: TRBJ1-1
cdr3_nt: TGCGCCAGCAGCCAAGTTAGCGGGAGAGGCGCAGATACGCAGTATTTT; cdr3_aa: CASSQVSGRGADTQYF; v_call: TRBV4-3; d_call: TRBD2; clone_size: NA; j_call: TRBJ2-3
cdr3_nt: TGTGCCAGCAGCCCGAGCGGGGGGGCCAAAGTTGGCGAGCAGTACTTC; cdr3_aa: CASSPSGGAKVGEQYF; v_call: TRBV7-6; d_call: TRBD2; clone_size: few; j_call: TRBJ2-7
cdr3_nt: TGTGCCAGCGGAAAGACTGACTATGGCTACACCTTC; cdr3_aa: CASGKTDYGYTF; v_call: TRBV7-8; d_call: NA; clone_size: NA; j_call: TRBJ1-2
cdr3_nt: TGCAGTGCTAGAGAGAACTATGGCTACACCTTC; cdr3_aa: CSARENYGYTF; v_call: TRBV20-1; d_call: NA; clone_size: many; j_call: TRBJ1-2
cdr3_nt: TGTGCCAGCAGCCGCGGGACAGGATGGAATTCACCCCTCCACTTT; cdr3_aa: CASSRGTGWNSPLHF; v_call: TRBV12-3/TRBV12-4; d_call: TRBD1; clone_size: NA; j_call: TRBJ1-6
cdr3_nt: TGTGCCAGCAGCGGAACACAATACGAGACCCAGTACTTC; cdr3_aa: CASSGTQYETQYF; v_call: TRBV9; d_call: NA; clone_size: many; j_call: TRBJ2-5
cdr3_nt: TGCAGTGCTAGCCCCAGCTTAGAAGCTTTCTTT; cdr3_aa: CSASPSLEAFF; v_call: TRBV20-1; d_call: NA; clone_size: NA; j_call: TRBJ1-1
cdr3_nt: TGCGCCAGCAGCTTGGAGGGGCAGGGGGCCGGCGGCTACACCTTC; cdr3_aa: CASSLEGQGAGGYTF; v_call: TRBV5-1; d_call: TRBD1; clone_size: many; j_call: TRBJ1-2
cdr3_nt: TGCAGTGCTAGGAGGGGGGACGGGCAAGAGACCCAGTACTTC; cdr3_aa: CSARRGDGQETQYF; v_call: TRBV20-1; d_call: NA; clone_size: NA; j_call: TRBJ2-5